Presented here are 9 T cell receptor beta chains from one specimen sequenced in a study of blood T cell repertoires in COVID-19. Assay: immunoSEQ multiplex PCR; the TCRdb copy retains only in-frame clones and omits some. This sample has under 150,000 clones, with less than 85% found just once. Sequencing was carried out using peripheral blood. Source of these receptors: a human donor in a cohort sampled during active COVID-19.

This chain uses TRBV5-1 with TRBJ2-1; 9 positions agree with TRBD2. The junction had 8 bases not matched to a gene; V was cut back by 7 bases and J by 9 bases. Per the germline V gene, CDR1 is SGHRS and CDR2 is YFSETQ. The CDR3 consists of 13 residues. The CDR3 DNA reads TGCGCCAGCGAGGGACTAGCAGGGTCTGAGCAGTTCTTC. It codes for CASEGLAGSEQFF.

This clone showed up just a few times. The J gene is TRBJ2-7, the V gene TRBV7-9, with a tentative D call TRBD2 (5 bases). Trimming pared 1 base from V and 0 bases from J, leaving 10 bases between. Germline CDR1 SEHNR, CDR2 FQNEAQ (reference sequence). CDR3 length equals 15 residues. The CDR3 nucleotides read TGTGCCAGCAGCTTAGAAGGACTCAGCTCCTACGAGCAGTACTTC. This encodes CASSLEGLSSYEQYF.

The genes are TRBV3-1 (or the pseudogene TRBV3-2) and TRBJ2-1; 10 positions match TRBD2. V trimming: 6 bases; J trimming: 4 bases; junction bases outside the gene matches: 6. Germline CDR1 and CDR2: LGHDT and YNNKEL (reference sequence). This CDR3 is 15 amino acids long. CDR3 sequence: CASRPSGGGYNEQFF. As DNA, the CDR3 is TGTGCCAGCAGACCCAGCGGGGGGGGGTACAATGAGCAGTTCTTC.

The chain couples TRBV5-5 to TRBJ2-5, with 8 positions matching TRBD2. The trim removed 4 bases at V and 3 bases at J, leaving 8 bases unmatched. The CDR3 runs 15 residues. CDR1 and CDR2 (germline): SGHKS, YYEKEE (reference sequence). The CDR3 region has the DNA TGTGCCAGCAGCCCCGCCGGGACTAGGGAAGAGACCCAGTACTTC. Protein product: CASSPAGTREETQYF. Full variable domain (rest looked up from reference TRBV5-5 and TRBJ2-5): DAGVTQSPTHLIKTRGQQVTLRCSPISGHKSVSWYQQVLGQGPQFIFQYYEKEERGRGNFPDRFSARQFPNYSSELNVNALLLGDSALYLCASSPAGTREETQYFGPGTRLLVL.

This chain links TRBV4-2 with TRBJ1-1, with D possibly TRBD1 on 6 matching bases. This CDR3 is built from 16 residues. The V gene's germline CDR1 is LGHNA and CDR2 YNFKEQ. V was shortened by 0 bases and J by 10 bases, with 21 bases between the two germline ends. The CDR3 is CASSQDPDRMSPGAFF. Written as DNA, the CDR3 is TGTGCCAGCAGCCAAGATCCAGACAGGATGTCCCCGGGAGCTTTCTTT.

The V and J genes are TRBV7-8 and TRBJ1-3; TRBD1 is a possible D gene (6 bases). Germline V gene sequence: CDR1 SGHVS, CDR2 FQNEAQ. The CDR3 extends over 16 amino acids. The V and J ends lost 3 bases and 4 bases respectively, with 16 bases between them. The CDR3 sequence: CASSFFGGAVGNTIYF. DNA for the CDR3: TGTGCCAGCAGCTTCTTTGGGGGCGCGGTAGGAAACACCATATATTTT.

The chain joins TRBV20-1 to TRBJ1-1; 8 bases are a match to TRBD1. The CDR3 has 16 amino acids. With 3 bases clipped from V and 4 bases from J, the junction kept 13 bases outside the gene matches. The germline gives CDR1 DFQATT, CDR2 SNEGSKA (reference sequence). The CDR3 DNA follows: TGCAGTGCTAGTGCCCAGGGGGCGTCCTGGGGCACTGAAGCTTTCTTT. Its translation is CSASAQGASWGTEAFF.

The chain employs TRBV2 and TRBJ1-5; possibly TRBD1 for D (5 bases). Trimming pared 6 bases from V and 6 bases from J, leaving 18 bases between. From germline, CDR1 is SNHLY and CDR2 FYNNEI. CDR3 length equals 15 residues. CDR3 sequence: CASRDRDLKGQPQHF. CDR3 nucleotides: TGTGCCAGCAGGGACCGGGACTTGAAAGGTCAGCCCCAGCATTTT.

This sequence joins TRBV9 and TRBJ1-1, with 7 bases matching TRBD1. Germline V lookup: CDR1 SGDLS, CDR2 YYNGEE. The length of the CDR3 is 15 residues. V trimming: 2 bases; J trimming: 4 bases; junction bases outside the gene matches: 8. The CDR3 loop is CASSVEGQGVTEAFF. The CDR3 nucleotides read TGTGCCAGCAGCGTGGAGGGCCAGGGGGTCACTGAAGCTTTCTTT.